The 10 T cell receptor beta chains reported below all come from one sample, sequenced in a study of T cells after posttransplantation cyclophosphamide (dated by TCRdb to about 2016). The meaning of the sample's treatment or condition label: high-dose cyclophosphamide on days +3 and +4 as single-agent GVHD prophylaxis. PTCy patients received busulfan and fludarabine conditioning, a related or unrelated marrow graft, and cyclophosphamide on days +3 and +4. The library was made by the immunoSEQ multiplex PCR assay. What TCRdb holds here is the immuneACCESS table cut down to in-frame rearrangements. Part of the clones is not present; checked against another copy, under half of the missing clones reflect an unresolved V gene, and the others are unexplained. The sample profile shows roughly 42,000 clones; 90% of them were found once. Of the sample, about 2.5% is held by the ten largest clones. The sample in question was PBMCs, obtained around 63 days after allogeneic stem cell transplant with posttransplant cyclophosphamide. These receptors originate from a male patient between 55 and 70 years old who received an allogeneic stem cell transplant from a related donor and was CMV-positive. In transplant recipients, some T cells may be of donor rather than host origin.

V gene TRBV29-1 combines with J gene TRBJ1-1, with a tentative D call TRBD1 (6 bases). Germline CDR1 and CDR2: SQVTM and ANQGSEA. Trimming pared 6 bases from V and 0 bases from J, leaving 11 bases between. There are 13 residues in the CDR3. This chain's CDR3 is CSVRGQMNTEAFF. In nucleotides, the CDR3 is TGCAGCGTGAGAGGACAGATGAACACTGAAGCTTTCTTT.

The chain carries TRBV19 and TRBJ1-1; TRBD1 matches 7 bases. Germline loops: CDR1 LNHDA, CDR2 SQIVND (reference sequence). V lost 4 bases and J lost 1; bases outside the gene matches: 9. The length of the CDR3 is 16 residues. In DNA form, the CDR3 reads TGTGCCAGTAGTACCCTTCCGGGACAGAAGAACACTGAAGCTTTCTTT. This encodes CASSTLPGQKNTEAFF. Variable domain in full (rest from reference TRBV19 and TRBJ1-1): DGGITQSPKYLFRKEGQNVTLSCEQNLNHDAMYWYRQDPGQGLRLIYYSQIVNDFQKGDIAEGYSVSREKKESFPLTVTSAQKNPTAFYLCASSTLPGQKNTEAFFGQGTRLTVV.

On this clone itself: A read error may produce the germline difference seen at one junction end. This chain joins TRBV5-4 and TRBJ2-2; 9 nucleotides align to TRBD1. This CDR3 is 17 amino acids long. Germline V gene lookup returns CDR1 SGHNT and CDR2 YYREEE (reference sequence). The CDR3 DNA is TGTGCCAGCAGAAAAGGACCCGGGACAGGGAACCCCGGGGAGCTGTTTTTT. Amino acids: CASRKGPGTGNPGELFF. Together with reference TRBV5-4 and TRBJ2-2, the CDR3 gives the full variable domain: ETGVTQSPTHLIKTRGQQVTLRCSSQSGHNTVSWYQQALGQGPQFIFQYYREEENGRGNFPPRFSGLQFPNYSSELNVNALELDDSALYLCASRKGPGTGNPGELFFGEGSRLTVL.

The gene calls are TRBV9 and TRBJ2-1, with TRBD1 identical over 7 bases. The CDR3 loop spans 13 amino acids. Looked up from germline, CDR1 is SGDLS and CDR2 is YYNGEE. The V and J ends lost 4 bases and 6 bases, in that order; junction bases with no gene match: 4. In DNA form, the CDR3 reads TGTGCCAGCAGCCCTGGGACAGTCAATGAGCAGTTCTTC. Its protein is CASSPGTVNEQFF. The full variable domain, rest sourced from reference TRBV9 and TRBJ2-1, is DSGVTQTPKHLITATGQRVTLRCSPRSGDLSVYWYQQSLDQGLQFLIQYYNGEERAKGNILERFSAQQFPDLHSELNLSSLELGDSALYFCASSPGTVNEQFFGPGTRLTVL.

This clone was seen a few times. The chain carries TRBV2 and TRBJ1-1, with TRBD1 identical over 9 bases. The CDR3 has 16 amino acids. Losses at the gene ends were 5 bases for V and 1 base for J; bases not matched to a gene: 8. Germline V gene data show CDR1 as SNHLY and CDR2 as FYNNEI. CDR3 amino acids: CASSITGGRSNTEAFF. The CDR3, as DNA: TGTGCCAGCAGTATTACAGGGGGCAGGTCGAACACTGAAGCTTTCTTT. Supplemented by reference TRBV2 and TRBJ1-1, the full variable domain reads EPEVTQTPSHQVTQMGQEVILRCVPISNHLYFYWYRQILGQKVEFLVSFYNNEISEKSEIFDDQFSVERPDGSNFTLKIRSTKLEDSAMYFCASSITGGRSNTEAFFGQGTRLTVV.

This chain joins TRBV6-1 and TRBJ1-5; D perhaps matches TRBD1 (5 bases). V was trimmed by 4 bases and J by 6 bases, leaving 16 bases between them. The CDR3 is 15 amino acids. Germline V gene data show CDR1 as MNHNS and CDR2 as SASEGT. The CDR3 region has the DNA TGTGCCAGCAGTGGGCAATCGGGGGAGGGTCAGCCCCAGCATTTT. Translating gives CASSGQSGEGQPQHF.

The rearrangement uses TRBV5-8 and TRBJ1-3, with D uncertain. V was trimmed by 2 bases and J by 0 bases, leaving 6 bases between them. CDR3 length: 14 amino acids. Germline V lookup: CDR1 SGHTS, CDR2 YDEGEE. This CDR3 reads CASSFSYSGNTIYF. Written as DNA, the CDR3 is TGTGCCAGCAGCTTCTCCTACTCTGGAAACACCATATATTTT.

This clone showed up just once. The gene calls are TRBV6-5 and TRBJ1-1; D is possibly TRBD1 (5 bases). CDR1 MNHEY and CDR2 SVGAGI come from the germline V gene. V lost 1 base and J lost 7, with 13 bases in between. This CDR3 is built from 14 residues. The CDR3: CASSYFGTGNEAFF. The CDR3 DNA reads TGTGCCAGCAGTTACTTTGGGACTGGAAATGAAGCTTTCTTT.

The chain combines TRBV9 with TRBJ1-3, with D perhaps matching TRBD1 (5 bases). Germline CDR1 and CDR2: SGDLS and YYNGEE. The V and J ends lost 4 bases and 4 bases respectively, with 15 bases between them. This CDR3 contains 15 residues. DNA for the CDR3: TGTGCCAGCAGCTCAATTTCAGGGTCCGGAAACACCATATATTTT. Its translation: CASSSISGSGNTIYF.

The chain combines TRBV11-2 with TRBJ1-4; D not resolved. V shed 0 bases and J shed 7 bases, with 18 bases lying between them. The germline CDR1 and CDR2 sequences are SGHAT and FQNNGV. The CDR3 is 17 residues long. CDR3 residues: CASSLDLRVSGGEKLFF. As DNA, the CDR3 is TGTGCCAGCAGCTTAGATCTTAGAGTCTCCGGAGGTGAAAAACTGTTTTTT.